This T cell receptor beta chain appears in the sequencing data of a study of T cells in localized non-small cell lung cancer. This clone has only one observation. The antigen is undetermined. TCRdb's table, derived via immunoSEQ multiplex PCR, lists solely in-frame clones and lacks some. The repertoire has approximately 45,000 clones, approximately 80% of them found once; the top ten carry roughly 18%. Points from the study as a whole: As only one tumor region underwent sequencing, heterogeneity remains possible. Higher adjacent-lung clonality was associated with shorter survival. Among the top 100 tumor clones, a median around 57 appeared in adjacent lung.

CDR3 length: 16 residues. The V call is TRBV21-1, the J call TRBJ1-6. TRBV21-1 is reported as a pseudogene. This TCR was recovered from a man aged 35-75 years with stage III lung adenocarcinoma. Sequences were derived from peripheral blood mononuclear cells, sampled before any cancer treatment. The CDR3 coding sequence is TGTGCCAGCAGCAAAGTGGGTGAGGGAGAGGATTCACCCCTCCACTTT. Its translation: CASSKVGEGEDSPLHF.